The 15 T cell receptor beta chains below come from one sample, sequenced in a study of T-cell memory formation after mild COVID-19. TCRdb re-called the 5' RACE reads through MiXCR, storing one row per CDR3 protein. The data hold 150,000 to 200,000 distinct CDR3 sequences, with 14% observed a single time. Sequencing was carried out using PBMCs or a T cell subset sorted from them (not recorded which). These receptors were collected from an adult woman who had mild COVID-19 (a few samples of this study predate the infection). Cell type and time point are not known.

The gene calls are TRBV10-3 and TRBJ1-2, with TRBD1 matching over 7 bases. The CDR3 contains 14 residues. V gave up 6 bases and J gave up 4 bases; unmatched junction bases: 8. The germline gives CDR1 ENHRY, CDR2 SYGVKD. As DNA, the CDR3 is TGTGCCATCAGCTTCTCTTCAGGGGGCTATGGCTACACCTTC. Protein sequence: CAISFSSGGYGYTF.

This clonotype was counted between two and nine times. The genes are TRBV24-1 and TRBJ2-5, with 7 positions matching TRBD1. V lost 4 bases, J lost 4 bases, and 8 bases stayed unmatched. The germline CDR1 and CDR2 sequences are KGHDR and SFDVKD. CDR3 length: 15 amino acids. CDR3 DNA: TGTGCCACCAGTGACCCCCGGGACAGTGGAGAGACCCAGTACTTC. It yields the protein CATSDPRDSGETQYF.

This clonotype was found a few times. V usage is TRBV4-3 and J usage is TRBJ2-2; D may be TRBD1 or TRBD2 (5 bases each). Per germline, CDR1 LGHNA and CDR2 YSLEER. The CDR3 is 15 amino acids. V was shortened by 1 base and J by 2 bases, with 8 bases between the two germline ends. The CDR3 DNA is TGCGCCAGCAGCCAAGCCGGGACCAACACCGGGGAGCTGTTTTTT. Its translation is CASSQAGTNTGELFF.

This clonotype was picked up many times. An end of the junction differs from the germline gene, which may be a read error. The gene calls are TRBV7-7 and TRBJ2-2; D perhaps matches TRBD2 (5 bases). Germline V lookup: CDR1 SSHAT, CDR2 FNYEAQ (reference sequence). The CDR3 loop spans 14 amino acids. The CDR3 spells CASSQSGNTGELFF. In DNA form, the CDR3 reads TGTGCTAGCAGCCAGAGCGGAAACACCGGGGAGCTGTTTTTT.

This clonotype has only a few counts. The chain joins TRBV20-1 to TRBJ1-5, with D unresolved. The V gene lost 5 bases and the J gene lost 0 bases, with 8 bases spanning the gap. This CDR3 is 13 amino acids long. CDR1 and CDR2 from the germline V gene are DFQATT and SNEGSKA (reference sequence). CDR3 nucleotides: TGCAGTGCTTCGGTTACTAGCAATCAGCCCCAGCATTTT. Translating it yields CSASVTSNQPQHF.

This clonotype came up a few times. This CDR3 is CASSSPWAGEETQYF. CDR3 DNA sequence: TGTGCCAGCAGCTCCCCCTGGGCGGGGGAAGAGACCCAGTACTTC. The chain is built from TRBV7-2 and TRBJ2-5; 7 bases agree with TRBD2. The CDR3 runs 15 residues. CDR1 SGHTA and CDR2 FQGNSA come from the germline V gene. Germline trimming cut 4 bases from V and 3 bases from J; bases unmatched to any gene: 8.

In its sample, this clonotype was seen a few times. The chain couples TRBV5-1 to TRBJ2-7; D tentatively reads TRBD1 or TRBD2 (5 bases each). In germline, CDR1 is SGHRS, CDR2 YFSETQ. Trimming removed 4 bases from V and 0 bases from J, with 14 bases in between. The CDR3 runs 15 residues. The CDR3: CASSLRDPSSYEQYF. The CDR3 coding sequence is TGCGCCAGCAGCCTCCGGGACCCCAGCTCCTACGAGCAGTACTTC.

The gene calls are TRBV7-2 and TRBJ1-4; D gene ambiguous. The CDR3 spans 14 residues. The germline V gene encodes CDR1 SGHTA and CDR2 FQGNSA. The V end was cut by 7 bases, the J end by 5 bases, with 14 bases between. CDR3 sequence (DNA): TGTGCCAGCACCGCAAGCAGTGTGAATGAAAAACTGTTTTTT. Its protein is CASTASSVNEKLFF.

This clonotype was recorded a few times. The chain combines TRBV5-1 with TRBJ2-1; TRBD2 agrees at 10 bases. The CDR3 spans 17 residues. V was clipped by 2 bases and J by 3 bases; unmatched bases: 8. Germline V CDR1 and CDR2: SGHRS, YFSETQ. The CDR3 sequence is CASSLGLAGVRYNEQFF. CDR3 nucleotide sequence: TGCGCCAGCAGCTTAGGGCTAGCGGGAGTTCGCTACAATGAGCAGTTCTTC.

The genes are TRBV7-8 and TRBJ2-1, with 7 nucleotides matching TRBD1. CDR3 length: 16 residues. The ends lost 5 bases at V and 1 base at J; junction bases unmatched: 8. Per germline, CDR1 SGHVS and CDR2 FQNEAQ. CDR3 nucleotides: TGTGCCAGCAGCCTACCACAGGGGAGATCCTACAATGAGCAGTTCTTC. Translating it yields CASSLPQGRSYNEQFF.

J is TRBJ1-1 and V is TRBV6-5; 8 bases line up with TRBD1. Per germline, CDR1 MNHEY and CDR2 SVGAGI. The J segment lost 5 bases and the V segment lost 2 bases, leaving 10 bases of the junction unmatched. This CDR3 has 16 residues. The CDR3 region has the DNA TGTGCCAGCAGTTACAACAGGGGGGTATTTCGAACTGAAGCTTTCTTT. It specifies CASSYNRGVFRTEAFF.

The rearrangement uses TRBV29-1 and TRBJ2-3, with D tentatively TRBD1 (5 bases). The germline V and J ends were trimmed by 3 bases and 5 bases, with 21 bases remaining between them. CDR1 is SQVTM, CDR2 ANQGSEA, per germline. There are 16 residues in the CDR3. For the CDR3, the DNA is TGCAGCGTTGACCTCCCTGGTTCTGGGGCCCGAGATACGCAGTATTTT. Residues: CSVDLPGSGARDTQYF.

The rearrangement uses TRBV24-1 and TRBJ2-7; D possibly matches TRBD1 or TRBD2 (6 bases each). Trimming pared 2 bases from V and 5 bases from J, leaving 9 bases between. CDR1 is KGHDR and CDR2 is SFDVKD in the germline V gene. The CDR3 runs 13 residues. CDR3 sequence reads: CATSDSGGHEQYF. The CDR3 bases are TGTGCCACCAGTGATTCTGGGGGGCACGAGCAGTACTTC.

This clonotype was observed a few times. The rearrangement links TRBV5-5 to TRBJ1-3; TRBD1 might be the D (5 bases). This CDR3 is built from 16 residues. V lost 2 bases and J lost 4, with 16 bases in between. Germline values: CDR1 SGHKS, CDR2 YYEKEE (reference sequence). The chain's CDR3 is CASSFLGPREGNTIYF. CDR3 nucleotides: TGTGCCAGCAGCTTTTTGGGGCCCAGAGAAGGAAACACCATATATTTT.

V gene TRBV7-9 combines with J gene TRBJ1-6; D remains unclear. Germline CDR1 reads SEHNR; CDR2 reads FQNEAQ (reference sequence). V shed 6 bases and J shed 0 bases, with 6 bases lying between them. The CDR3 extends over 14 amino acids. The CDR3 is CASSASSYNSPLHF. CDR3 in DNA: TGTGCCAGCAGTGCGAGCTCCTATAATTCACCCCTCCACTTT.